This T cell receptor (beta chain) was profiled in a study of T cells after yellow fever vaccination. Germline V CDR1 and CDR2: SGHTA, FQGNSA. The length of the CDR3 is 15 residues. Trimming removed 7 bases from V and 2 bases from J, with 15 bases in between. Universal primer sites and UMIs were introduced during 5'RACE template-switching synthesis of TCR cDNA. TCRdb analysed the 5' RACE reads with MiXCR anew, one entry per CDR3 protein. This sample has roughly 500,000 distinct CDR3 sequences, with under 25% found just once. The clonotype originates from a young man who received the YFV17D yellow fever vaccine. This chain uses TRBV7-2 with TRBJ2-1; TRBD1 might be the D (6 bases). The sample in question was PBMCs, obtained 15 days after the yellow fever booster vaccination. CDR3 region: CASTLDRRTYNEQFF. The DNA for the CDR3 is TGTGCCAGCACCTTGGACAGAAGGACCTACAATGAGCAGTTCTTC.